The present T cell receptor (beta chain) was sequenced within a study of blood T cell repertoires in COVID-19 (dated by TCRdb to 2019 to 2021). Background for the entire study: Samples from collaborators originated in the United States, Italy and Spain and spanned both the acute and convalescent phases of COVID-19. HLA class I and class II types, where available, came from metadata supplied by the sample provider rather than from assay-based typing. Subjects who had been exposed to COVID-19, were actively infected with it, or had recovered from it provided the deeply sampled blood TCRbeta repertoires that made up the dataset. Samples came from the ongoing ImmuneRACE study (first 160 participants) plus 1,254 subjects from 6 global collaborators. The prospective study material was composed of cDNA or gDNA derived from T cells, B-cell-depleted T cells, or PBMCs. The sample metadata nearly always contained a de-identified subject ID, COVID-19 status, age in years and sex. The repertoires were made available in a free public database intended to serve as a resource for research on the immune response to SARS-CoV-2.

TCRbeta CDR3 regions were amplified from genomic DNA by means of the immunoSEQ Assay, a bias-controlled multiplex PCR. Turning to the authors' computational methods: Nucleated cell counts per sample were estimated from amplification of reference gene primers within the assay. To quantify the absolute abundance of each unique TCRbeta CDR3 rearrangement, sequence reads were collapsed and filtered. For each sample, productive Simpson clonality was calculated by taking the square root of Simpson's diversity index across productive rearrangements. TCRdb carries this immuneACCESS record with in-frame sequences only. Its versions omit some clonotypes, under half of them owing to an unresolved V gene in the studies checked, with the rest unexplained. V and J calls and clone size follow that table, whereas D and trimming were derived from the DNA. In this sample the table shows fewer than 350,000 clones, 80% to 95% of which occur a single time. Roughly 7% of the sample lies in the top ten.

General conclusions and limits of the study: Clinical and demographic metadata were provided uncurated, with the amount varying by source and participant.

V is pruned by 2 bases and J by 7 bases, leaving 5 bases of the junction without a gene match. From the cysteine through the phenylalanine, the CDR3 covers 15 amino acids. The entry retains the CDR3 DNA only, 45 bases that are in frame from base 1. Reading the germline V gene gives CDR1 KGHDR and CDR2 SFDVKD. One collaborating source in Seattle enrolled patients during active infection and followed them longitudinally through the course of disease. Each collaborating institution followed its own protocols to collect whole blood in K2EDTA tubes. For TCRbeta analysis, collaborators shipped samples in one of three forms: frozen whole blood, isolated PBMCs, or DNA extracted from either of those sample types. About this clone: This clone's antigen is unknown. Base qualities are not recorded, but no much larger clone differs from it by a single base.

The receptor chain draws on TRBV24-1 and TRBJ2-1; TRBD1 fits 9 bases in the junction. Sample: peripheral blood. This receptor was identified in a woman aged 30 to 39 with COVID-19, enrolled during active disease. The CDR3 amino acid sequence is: CATSDWGTGRNEQFF. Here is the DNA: TGTGCCACCAGTGATTGGGGGACAGGGAGAAATGAGCAGTTCTTC.